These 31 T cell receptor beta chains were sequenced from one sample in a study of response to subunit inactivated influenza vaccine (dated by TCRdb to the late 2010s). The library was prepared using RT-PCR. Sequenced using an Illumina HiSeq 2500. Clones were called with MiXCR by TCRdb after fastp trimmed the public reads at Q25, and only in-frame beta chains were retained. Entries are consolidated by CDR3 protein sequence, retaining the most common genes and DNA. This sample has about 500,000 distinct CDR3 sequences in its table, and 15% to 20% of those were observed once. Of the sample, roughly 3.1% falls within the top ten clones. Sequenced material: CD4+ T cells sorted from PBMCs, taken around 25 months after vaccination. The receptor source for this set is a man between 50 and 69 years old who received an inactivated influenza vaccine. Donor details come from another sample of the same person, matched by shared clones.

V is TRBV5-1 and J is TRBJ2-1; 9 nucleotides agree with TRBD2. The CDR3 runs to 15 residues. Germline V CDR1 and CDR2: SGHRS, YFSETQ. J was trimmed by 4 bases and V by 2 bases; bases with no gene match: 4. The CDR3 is CASSFSLAGYNEQFF. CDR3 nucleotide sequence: TGCGCCAGCAGCTTCTCTCTAGCGGGGTACAATGAGCAGTTCTTC.

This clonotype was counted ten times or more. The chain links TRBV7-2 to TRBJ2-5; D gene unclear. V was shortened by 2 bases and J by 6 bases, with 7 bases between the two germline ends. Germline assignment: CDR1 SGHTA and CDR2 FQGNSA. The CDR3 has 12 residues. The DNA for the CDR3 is TGTGCCAGCAGCTTATTCGCAAAGACCCAGTACTTC. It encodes CASSLFAKTQYF.

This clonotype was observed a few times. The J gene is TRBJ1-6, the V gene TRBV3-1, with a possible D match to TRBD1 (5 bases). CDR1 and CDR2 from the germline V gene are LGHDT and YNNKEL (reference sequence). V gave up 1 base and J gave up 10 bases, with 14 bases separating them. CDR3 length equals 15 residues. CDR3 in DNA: TGTGCCAGCAGCCAAGTCTCAGGGAGGTACTCACCCCTCCACTTT. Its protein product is CASSQVSGRYSPLHF. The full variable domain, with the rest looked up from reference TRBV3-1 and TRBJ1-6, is DTAVSQTPKYLVTQMGNDKSIKCEQNLGHDTMYWYKQDSKKFLKIMFSYNNKELIINETVPNRFSPKSPDKAHLNLHINSLELGDSAVYFCASSQVSGRYSPLHFGNGTRLTVT.

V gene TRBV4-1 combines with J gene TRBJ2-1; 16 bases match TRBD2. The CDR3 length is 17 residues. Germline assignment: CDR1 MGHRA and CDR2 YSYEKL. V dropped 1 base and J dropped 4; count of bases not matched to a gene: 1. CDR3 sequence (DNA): TGCGCCAGCAGCCAAGTGGGACTAGCGGGGGGGTACAATGAGCAGTTCTTC. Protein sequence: CASSQVGLAGGYNEQFF.

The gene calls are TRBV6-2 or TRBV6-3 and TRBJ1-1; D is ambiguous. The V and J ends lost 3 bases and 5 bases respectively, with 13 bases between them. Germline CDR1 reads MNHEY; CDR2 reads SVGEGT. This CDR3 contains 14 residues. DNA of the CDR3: TGTGCCAGCAGTTATATGGGGTCCGGGACTGAAGCTTTCTTT. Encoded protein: CASSYMGSGTEAFF.

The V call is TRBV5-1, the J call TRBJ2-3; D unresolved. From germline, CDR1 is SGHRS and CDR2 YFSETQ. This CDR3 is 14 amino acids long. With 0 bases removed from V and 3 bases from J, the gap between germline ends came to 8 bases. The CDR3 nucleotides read TGCGCCAGCAGCTTGGAGGTTCCTACAGATACGCAGTATTTT. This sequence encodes CASSLEVPTDTQYF.

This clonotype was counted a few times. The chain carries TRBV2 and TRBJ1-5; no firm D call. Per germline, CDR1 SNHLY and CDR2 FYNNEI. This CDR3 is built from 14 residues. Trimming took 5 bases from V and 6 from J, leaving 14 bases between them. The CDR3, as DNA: TGTGCCAGCAGTCCCGAGGGAGGAGGTCAGCCCCAGCATTTT. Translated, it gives CASSPEGGGQPQHF. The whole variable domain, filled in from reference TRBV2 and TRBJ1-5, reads EPEVTQTPSHQVTQMGQEVILRCVPISNHLYFYWYRQILGQKVEFLVSFYNNEISEKSEIFDDQFSVERPDGSNFTLKIRSTKLEDSAMYFCASSPEGGGQPQHFGDGTRLSIL.

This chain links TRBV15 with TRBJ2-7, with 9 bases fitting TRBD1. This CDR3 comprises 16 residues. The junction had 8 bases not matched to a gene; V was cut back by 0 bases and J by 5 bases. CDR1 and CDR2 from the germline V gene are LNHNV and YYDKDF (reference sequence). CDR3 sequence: CATSRDSGQGLNEQYF. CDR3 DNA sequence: TGTGCCACCAGCAGAGATTCTGGACAGGGGTTGAACGAGCAGTACTTC.

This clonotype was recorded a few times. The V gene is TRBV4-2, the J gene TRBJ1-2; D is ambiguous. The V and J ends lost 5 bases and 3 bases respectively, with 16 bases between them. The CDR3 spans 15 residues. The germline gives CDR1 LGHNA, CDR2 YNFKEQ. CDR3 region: CASSARVGWDYGYTF. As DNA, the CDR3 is TGTGCCAGCAGCGCACGTGTGGGATGGGACTATGGCTACACCTTC.

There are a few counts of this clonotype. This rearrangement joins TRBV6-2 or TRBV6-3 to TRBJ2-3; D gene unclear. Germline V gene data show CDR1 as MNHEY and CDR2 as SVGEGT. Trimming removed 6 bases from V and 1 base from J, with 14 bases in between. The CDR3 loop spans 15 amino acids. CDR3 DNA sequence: TGTGCCAGCAGCCGAAACCGTCAGGGCACAGATACGCAGTATTTT. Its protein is CASSRNRQGTDTQYF.

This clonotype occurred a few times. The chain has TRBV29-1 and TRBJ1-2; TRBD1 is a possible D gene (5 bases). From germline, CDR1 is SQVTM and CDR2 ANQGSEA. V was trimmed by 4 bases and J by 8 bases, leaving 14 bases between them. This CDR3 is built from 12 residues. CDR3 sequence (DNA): TGCAGCGTTGGGGACGAGCCTAAGGGCTACACCTTC. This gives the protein CSVGDEPKGYTF.

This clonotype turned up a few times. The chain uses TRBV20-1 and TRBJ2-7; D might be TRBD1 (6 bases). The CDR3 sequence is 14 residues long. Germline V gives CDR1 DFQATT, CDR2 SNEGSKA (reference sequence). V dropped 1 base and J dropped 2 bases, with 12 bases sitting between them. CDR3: CSARAGRGPYEQYF. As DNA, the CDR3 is TGCAGTGCTAGAGCCGGCAGGGGCCCCTACGAGCAGTACTTC.

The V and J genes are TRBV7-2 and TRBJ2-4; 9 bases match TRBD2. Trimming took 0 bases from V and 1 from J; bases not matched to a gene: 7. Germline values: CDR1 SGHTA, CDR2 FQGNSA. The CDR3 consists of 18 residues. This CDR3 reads CASSLAGLAFGAKNIQYF. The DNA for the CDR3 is TGTGCCAGCAGCTTAGCGGGACTAGCATTTGGGGCCAAAAACATTCAGTACTTC.

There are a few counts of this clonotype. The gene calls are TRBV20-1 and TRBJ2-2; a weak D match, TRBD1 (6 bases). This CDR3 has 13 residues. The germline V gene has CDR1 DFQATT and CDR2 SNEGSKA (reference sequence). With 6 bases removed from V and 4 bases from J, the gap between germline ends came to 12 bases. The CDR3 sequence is CSARDMFTGELFF. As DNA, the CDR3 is TGCAGTGCCAGGGACATGTTCACCGGGGAGCTGTTTTTT.

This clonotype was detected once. The CDR3 reads CASSGDFSGANVLTF. The CDR3 nucleotides read TGTGCCAGCAGTGGAGATTTTTCTGGGGCCAACGTCCTGACTTTC. The chain joins TRBV6-1 to TRBJ2-6; no definite D call. V lost 4 bases to trimming and J lost 1 base, with 8 bases between them. The germline gives CDR1 MNHNS, CDR2 SASEGT. The CDR3 runs 15 residues.

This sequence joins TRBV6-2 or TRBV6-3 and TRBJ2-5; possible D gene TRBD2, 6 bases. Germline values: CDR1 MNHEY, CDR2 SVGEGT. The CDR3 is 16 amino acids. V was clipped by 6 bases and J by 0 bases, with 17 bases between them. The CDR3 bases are TGTGCCAGCAGATCGGGACTTCTATTGTACCAAGAGACCCAGTACTTC. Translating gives CASRSGLLLYQETQYF.

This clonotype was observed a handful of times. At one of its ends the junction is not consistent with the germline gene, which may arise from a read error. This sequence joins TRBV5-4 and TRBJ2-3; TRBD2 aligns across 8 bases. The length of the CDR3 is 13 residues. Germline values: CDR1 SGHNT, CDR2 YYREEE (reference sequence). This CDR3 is CASSSGLEDTQYF. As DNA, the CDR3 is TGCGCCAGCAGCTCGGGACTAGAAGATACGCAGTATTTT.

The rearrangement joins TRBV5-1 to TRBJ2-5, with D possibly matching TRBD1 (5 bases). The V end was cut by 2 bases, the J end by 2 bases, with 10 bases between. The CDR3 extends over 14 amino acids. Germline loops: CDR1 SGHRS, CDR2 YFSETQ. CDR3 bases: TGCGCCAGCAGCTTCCAGGGAAGACAAGAGACCCAGTACTTC. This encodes CASSFQGRQETQYF.

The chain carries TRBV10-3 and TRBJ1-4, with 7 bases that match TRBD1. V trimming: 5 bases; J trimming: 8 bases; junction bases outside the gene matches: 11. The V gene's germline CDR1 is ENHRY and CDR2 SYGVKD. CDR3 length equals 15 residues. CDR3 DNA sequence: TGTGCCATCAGTAAGACGACAGGGAAGGAGGAAAAACTGTTTTTT. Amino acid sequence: CAISKTTGKEEKLFF.

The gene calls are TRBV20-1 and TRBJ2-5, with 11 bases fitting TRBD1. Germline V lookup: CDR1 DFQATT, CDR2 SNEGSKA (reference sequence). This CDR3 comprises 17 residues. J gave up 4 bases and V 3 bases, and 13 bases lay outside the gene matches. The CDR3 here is CSASNPRTGGQAETQYF. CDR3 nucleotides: TGCAGTGCTAGTAACCCCCGGACAGGGGGCCAGGCAGAGACCCAGTACTTC.

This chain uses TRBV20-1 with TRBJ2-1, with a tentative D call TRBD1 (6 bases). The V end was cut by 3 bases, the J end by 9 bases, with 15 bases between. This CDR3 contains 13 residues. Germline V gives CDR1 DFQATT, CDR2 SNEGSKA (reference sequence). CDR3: CSASPGARGEQFF. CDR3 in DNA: TGCAGTGCTAGTCCAGGGGCCAGGGGTGAGCAGTTCTTC.

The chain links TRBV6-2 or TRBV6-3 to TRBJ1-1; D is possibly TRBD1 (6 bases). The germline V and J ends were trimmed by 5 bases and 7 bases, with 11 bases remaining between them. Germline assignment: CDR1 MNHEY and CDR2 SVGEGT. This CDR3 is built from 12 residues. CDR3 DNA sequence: TGTGCCAGCAGTCCCCGGACAGTTGAAGCTTTCTTT. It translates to CASSPRTVEAFF.

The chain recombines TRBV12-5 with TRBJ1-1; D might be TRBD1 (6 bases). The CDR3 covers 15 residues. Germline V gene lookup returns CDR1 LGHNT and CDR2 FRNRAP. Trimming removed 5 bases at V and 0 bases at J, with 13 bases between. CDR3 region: CASGPGVSMNTEAFF. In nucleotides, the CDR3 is TGTGCTAGTGGTCCAGGGGTTTCCATGAACACTGAAGCTTTCTTT.

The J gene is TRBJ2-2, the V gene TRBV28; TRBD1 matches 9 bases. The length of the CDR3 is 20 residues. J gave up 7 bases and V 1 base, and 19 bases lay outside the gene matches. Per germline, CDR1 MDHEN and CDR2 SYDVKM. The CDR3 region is CASSLSRGRWGQGGRGELFF. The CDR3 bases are TGTGCCAGCAGTTTATCGCGGGGTCGGTGGGGACAGGGTGGTCGCGGGGAGCTGTTTTTT.

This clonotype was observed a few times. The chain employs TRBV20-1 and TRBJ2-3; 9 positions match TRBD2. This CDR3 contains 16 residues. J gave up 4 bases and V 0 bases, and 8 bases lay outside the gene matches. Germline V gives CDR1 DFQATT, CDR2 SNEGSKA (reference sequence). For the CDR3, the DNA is TGCAGTGCTAGAGATCTGGTAGCGGGAGCCCCAGATACGCAGTATTTT. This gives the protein CSARDLVAGAPDTQYF.

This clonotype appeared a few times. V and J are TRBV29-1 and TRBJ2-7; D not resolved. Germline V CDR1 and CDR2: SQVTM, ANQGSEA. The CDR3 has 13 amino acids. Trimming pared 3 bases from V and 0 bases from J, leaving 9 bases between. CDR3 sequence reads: CSVESGHSYEQYF. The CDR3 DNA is TGCAGCGTTGAGTCGGGCCACTCCTACGAGCAGTACTTC.

The DNA of the CDR3 is TGTGCCAGCAGTAGACTAGCGGGAGCCGCCGTAGGCTACGAGCAGTACTTC. Translation: CASSRLAGAAVGYEQYF. The rearrangement joins TRBV6-1 to TRBJ2-7; 12 positions match TRBD2. Germline V CDR1 and CDR2: MNHNS, SASEGT. The CDR3 consists of 17 residues. V lost 5 bases to trimming and J lost 3 bases; unmatched junction nucleotides: 11.

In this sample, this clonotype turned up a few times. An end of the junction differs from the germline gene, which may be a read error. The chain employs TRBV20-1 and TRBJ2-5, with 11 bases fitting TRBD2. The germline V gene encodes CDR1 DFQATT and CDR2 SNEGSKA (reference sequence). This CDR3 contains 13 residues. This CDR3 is CSARAPGRLAGPF. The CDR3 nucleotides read TGCAGTGCTAGAGCTCCCGGGAGACTAGCGGGACCCTTC.

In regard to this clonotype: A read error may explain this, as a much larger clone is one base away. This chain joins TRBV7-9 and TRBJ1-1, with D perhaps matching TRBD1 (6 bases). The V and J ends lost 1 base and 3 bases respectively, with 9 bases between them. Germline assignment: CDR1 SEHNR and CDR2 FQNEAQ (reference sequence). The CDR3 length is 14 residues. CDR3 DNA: TGTGCCAGCAGCTTAGAGGCAGGGGACACTGAAGCTTTCTTT. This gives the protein CASSLEAGDTEAFF.

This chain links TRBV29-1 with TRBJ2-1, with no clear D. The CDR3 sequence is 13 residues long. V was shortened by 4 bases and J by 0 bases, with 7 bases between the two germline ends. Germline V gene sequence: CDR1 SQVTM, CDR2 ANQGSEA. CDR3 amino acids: CSVAGNSYNEQFF. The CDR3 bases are TGCAGCGTTGCGGGCAACTCCTACAATGAGCAGTTCTTC.

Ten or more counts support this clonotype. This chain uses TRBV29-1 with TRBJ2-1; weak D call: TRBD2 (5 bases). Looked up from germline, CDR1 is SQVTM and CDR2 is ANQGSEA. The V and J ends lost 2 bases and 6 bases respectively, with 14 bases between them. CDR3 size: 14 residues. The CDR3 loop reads CSVESHPGVNEQFF. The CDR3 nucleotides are TGCAGCGTTGAATCACACCCCGGGGTCAATGAGCAGTTCTTC.